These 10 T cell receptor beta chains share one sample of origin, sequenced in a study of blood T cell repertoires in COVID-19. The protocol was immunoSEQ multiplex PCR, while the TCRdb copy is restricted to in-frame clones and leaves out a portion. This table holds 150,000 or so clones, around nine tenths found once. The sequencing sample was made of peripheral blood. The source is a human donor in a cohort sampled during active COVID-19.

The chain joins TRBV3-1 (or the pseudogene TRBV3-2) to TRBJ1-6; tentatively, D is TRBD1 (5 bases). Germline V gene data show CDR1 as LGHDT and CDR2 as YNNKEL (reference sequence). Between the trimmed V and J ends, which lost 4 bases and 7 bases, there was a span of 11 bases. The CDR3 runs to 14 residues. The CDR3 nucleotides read TGTGCCAGCAGCCCAACCGGGGGGAATTCACCCCTCCACTTT. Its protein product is CASSPTGGNSPLHF.

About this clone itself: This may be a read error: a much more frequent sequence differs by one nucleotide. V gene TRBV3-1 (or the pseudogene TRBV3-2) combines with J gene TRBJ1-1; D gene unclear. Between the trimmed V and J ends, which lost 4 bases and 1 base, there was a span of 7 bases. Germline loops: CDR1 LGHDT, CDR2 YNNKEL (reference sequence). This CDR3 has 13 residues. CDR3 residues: CASSLEANTEAFF. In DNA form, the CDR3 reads TGTGCCAGCAGCCTGGAGGCGAACACTGAAGCTTTCTTT.

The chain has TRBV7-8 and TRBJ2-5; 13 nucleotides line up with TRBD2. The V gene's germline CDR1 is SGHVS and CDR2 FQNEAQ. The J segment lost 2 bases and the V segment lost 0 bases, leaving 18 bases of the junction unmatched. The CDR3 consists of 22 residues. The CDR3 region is CASSLAWRSTSGGAMVQETQYF. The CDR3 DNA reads TGTGCCAGCAGCTTAGCTTGGCGGTCTACTAGCGGGGGGGCCATGGTACAAGAGACCCAGTACTTC.

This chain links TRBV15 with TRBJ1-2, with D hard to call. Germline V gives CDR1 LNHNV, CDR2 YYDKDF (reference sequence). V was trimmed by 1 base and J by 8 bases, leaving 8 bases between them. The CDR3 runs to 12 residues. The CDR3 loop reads CATSRVGSGYTF. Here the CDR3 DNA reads TGTGCCACCAGCAGAGTTGGGAGCGGCTACACCTTC. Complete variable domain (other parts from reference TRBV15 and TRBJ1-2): DAMVIQNPRYQVTQFGKPVTLSCSQTLNHNVMYWYQQKSSQAPKLLFHYYDKDFNNEADTPDNFQSRRPNTSFCFLDIRSPGLGDTAMYLCATSRVGSGYTFGSGTRLTVV.

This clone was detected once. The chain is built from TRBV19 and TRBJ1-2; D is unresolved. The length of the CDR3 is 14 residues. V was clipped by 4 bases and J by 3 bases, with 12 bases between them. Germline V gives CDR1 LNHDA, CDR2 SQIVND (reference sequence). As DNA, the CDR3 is TGTGCCAGTAGTAAAGAGGCCATTGACTATGGCTACACCTTC. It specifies CASSKEAIDYGYTF.

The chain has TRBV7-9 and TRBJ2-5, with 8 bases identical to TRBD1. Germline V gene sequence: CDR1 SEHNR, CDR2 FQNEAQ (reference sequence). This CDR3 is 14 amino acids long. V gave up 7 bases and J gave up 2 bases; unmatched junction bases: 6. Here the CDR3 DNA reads TGTGCCAGCACCATGGACAGGGAACAAGAGACCCAGTACTTC. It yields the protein CASTMDREQETQYF.

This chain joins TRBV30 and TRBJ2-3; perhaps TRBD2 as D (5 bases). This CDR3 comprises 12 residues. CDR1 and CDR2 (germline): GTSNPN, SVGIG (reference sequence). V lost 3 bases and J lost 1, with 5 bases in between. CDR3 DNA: TGTGCCTGGAGGCGGGGCACAGATACGCAGTATTTT. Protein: CAWRRGTDTQYF.

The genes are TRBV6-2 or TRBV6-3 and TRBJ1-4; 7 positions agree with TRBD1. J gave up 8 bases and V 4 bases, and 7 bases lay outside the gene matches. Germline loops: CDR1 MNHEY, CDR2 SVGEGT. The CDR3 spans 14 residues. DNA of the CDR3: TGTGCCAGCAGTTTCCAGGGGGGCGGCGAAAAACTGTTTTTT. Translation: CASSFQGGGEKLFF.

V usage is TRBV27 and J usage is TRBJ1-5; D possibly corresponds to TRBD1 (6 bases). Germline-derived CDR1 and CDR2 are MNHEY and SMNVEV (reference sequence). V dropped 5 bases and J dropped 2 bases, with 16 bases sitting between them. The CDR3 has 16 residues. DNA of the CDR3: TGTGCCAGCAGTCCCACAGGGAGGGGCGGCAATCAGCCCCAGCATTTT. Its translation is CASSPTGRGGNQPQHF.

In DNA, the CDR3 is TGCGCCAGCAGTCAATCAATAAGGCCGGACAGGGATTATCGTCAGGAGGCTGGAAACACCATATATTTT. Protein sequence: CASSQSIRPDRDYRQEAGNTIYF. The chain combines TRBV23-1 with TRBJ1-3; 8 bases align to TRBD1. TRBV23-1 is placed among ORFs of uncertain function. V shed 0 bases, J shed 2 bases, and the junction held 24 bases outside the gene matches. The length of the CDR3 is 23 residues.